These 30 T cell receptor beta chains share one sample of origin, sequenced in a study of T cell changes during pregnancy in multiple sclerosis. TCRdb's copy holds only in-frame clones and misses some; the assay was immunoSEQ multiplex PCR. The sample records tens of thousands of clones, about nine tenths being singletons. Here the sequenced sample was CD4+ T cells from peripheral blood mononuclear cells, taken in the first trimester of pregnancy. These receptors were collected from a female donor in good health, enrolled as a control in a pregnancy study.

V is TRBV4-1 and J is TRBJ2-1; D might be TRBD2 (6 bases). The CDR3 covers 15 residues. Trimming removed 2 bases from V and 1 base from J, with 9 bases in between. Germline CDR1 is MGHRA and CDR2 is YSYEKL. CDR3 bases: TGCGCCAGCAGCCAATTTGGGACTTCCTACAATGAGCAGTTCTTC. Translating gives CASSQFGTSYNEQFF.

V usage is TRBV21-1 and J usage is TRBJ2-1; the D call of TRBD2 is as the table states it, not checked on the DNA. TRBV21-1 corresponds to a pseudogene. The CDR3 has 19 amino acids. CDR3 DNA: TGTGCCAGCAGCACCGTAGCGGGGGGCGATTTCATCTCCTACAATGAGCAGTTCTTC. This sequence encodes CASSTVAGGDFISYNEQFF.

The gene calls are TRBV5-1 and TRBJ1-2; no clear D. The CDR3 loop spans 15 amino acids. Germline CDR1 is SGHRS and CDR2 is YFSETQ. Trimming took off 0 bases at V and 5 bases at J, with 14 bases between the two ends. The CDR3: CASSLDSREEYGYTF. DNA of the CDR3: TGCGCCAGCAGCTTGGACTCCCGGGAGGAGTATGGCTACACCTTC.

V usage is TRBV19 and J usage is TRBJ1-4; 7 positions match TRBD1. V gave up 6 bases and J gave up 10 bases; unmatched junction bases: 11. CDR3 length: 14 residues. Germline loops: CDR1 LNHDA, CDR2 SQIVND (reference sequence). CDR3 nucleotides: TGTGCCAGTAGCTTCCCGGGACAGTCGGGAAAACTGTTTTTT. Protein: CASSFPGQSGKLFF.

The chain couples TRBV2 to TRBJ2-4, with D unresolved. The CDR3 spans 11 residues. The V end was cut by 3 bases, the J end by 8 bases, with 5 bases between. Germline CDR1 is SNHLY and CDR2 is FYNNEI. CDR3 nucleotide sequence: TGTGCCAGCAGTGACACAGACATTCAGTACTTC. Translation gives CASSDTDIQYF.

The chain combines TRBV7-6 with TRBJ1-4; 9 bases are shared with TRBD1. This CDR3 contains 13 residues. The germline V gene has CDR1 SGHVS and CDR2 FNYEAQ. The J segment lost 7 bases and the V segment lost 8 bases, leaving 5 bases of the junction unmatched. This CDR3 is CASAADRGEKLFF. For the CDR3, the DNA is TGTGCCAGCGCTGCGGACAGGGGTGAAAAACTGTTTTTT.

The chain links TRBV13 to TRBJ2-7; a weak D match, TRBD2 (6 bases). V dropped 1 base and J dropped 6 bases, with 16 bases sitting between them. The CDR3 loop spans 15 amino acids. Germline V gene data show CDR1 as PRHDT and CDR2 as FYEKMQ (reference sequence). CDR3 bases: TGTGCCAGCAGCTTAGTTGAGGGAGGCCCTCTCGAGCAGTACTTC. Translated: CASSLVEGGPLEQYF.

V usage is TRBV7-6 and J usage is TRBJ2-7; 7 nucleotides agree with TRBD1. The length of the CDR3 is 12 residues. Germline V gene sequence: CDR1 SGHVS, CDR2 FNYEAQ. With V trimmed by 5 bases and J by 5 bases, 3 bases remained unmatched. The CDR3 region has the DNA TGTGCCAGCAGCCAGACAGGGAACGAGCAGTACTTC. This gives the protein CASSQTGNEQYF.

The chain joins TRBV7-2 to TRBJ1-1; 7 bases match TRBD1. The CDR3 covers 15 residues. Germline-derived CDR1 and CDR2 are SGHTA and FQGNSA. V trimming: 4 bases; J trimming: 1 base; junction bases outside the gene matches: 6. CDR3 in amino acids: CASSSGQAGNTEAFF. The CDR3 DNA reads TGTGCCAGCAGCTCAGGACAGGCGGGGAACACTGAAGCTTTCTTT.

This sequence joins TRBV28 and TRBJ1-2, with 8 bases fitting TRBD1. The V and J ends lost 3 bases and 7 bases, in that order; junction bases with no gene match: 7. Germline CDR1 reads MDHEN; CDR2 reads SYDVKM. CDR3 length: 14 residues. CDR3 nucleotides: TGTGCCAGCAGTTTCCCCCGACAGGGGAGTGGCTACACCTTC. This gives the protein CASSFPRQGSGYTF.

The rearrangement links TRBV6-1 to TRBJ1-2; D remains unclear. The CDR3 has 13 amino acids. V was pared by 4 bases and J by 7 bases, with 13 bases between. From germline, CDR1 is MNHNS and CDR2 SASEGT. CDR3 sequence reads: CASSGWQAAGYTF. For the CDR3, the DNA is TGTGCCAGCAGTGGTTGGCAGGCCGCTGGCTACACCTTC.

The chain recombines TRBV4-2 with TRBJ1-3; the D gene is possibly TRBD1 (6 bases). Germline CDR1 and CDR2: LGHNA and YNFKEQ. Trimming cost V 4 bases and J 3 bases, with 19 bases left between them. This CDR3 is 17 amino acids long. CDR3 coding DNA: TGTGCCAGCAGCCGCGGGGGCGGGGCAGGTGGTGGAAACACCATATATTTT. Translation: CASSRGGGAGGGNTIYF.

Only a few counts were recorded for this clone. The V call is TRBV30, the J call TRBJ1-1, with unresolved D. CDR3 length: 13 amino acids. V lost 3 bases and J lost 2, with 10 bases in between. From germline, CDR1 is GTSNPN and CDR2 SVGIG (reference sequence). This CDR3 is CAWRIRGNTEAFF. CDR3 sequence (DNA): TGTGCCTGGAGGATCCGGGGAAACACTGAAGCTTTCTTT.

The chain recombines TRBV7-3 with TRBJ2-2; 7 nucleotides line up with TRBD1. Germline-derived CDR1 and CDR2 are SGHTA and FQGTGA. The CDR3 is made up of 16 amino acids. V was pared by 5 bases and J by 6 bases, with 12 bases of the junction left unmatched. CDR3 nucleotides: TGTGCCAGCAGCCCCCGAGAGACAGGGTTCCCCGGGGAGCTGTTTTTT. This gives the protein CASSPRETGFPGELFF.

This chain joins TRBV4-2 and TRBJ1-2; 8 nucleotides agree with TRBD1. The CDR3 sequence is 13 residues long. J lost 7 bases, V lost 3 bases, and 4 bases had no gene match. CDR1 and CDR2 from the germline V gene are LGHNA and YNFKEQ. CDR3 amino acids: CASSQLTGGGYTF. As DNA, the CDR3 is TGTGCCAGCAGCCAGCTCACAGGGGGTGGCTACACCTTC.

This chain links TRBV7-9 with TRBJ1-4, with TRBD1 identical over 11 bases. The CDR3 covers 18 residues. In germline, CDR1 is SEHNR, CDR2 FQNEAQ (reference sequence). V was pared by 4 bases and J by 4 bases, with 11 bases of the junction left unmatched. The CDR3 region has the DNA TGTGCCAGCAGCTCACCCGGGACAGGGGGTCTTCGTAATGAAAAACTGTTTTTT. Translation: CASSSPGTGGLRNEKLFF.

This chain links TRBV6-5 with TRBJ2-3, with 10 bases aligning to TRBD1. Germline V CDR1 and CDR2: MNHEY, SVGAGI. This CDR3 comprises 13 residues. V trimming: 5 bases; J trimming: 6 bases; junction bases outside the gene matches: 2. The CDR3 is CASSRTGGDTQYF. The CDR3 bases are TGTGCCAGCAGTCGGACAGGGGGTGATACGCAGTATTTT.

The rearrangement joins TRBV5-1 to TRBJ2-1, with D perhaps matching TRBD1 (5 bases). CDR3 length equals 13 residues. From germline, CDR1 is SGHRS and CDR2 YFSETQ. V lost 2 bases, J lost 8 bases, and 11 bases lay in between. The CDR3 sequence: CASSLQVGDEQFF. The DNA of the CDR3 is TGCGCCAGCAGCTTACAGGTTGGGGATGAGCAGTTCTTC.

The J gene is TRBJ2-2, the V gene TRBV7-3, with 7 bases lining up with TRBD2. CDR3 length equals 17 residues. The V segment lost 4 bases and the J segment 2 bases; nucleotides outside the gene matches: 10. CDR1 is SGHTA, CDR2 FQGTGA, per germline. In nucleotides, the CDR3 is TGTGCCAGCAGCTCTAGCGGAAGCTCCATTAACACCGGGGAGCTGTTTTTT. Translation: CASSSSGSSINTGELFF.

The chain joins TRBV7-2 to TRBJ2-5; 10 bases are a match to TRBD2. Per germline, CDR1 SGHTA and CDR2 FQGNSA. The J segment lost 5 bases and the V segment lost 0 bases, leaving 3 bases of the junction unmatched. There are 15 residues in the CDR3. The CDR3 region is CASSLAAGGLETQYF. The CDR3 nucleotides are TGTGCCAGCAGCTTAGCAGCGGGGGGGTTGGAGACCCAGTACTTC.

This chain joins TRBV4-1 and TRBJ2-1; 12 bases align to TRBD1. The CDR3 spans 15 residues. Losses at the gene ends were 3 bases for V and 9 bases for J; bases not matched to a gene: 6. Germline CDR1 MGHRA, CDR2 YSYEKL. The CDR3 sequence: CASSQSGTGGVEQFF. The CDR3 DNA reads TGCGCCAGCAGCCAGTCCGGGACAGGGGGCGTTGAGCAGTTCTTC.

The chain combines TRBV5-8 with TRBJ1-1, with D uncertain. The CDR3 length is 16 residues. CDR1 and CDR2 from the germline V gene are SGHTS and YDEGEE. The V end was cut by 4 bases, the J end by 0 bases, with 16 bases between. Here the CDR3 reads CASSLYTGEVNTEAFF. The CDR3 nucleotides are TGTGCCAGCAGCCTGTACACCGGGGAGGTGAACACTGAAGCTTTCTTT.

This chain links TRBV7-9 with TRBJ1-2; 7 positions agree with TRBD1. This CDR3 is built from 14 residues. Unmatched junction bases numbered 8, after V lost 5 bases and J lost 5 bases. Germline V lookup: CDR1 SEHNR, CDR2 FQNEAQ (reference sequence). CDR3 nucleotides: TGTGCCAGCAGCACGGGACAGAGCCTTTATGGCTACACCTTC. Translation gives CASSTGQSLYGYTF.

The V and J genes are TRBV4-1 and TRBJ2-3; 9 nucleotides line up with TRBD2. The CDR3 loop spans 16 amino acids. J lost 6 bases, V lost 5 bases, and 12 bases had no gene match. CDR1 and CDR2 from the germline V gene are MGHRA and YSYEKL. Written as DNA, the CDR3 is TGCGCCAGCAGCGCGATAGCGGGGGCCCTGGTGGATACGCAGTATTTT. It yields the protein CASSAIAGALVDTQYF.

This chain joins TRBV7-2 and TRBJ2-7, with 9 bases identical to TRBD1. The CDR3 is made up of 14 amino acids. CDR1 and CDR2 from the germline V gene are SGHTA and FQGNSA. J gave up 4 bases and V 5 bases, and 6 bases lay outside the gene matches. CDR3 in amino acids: CASSHTGGRYEQYF. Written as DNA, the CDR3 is TGTGCCAGCAGCCACACAGGGGGCAGGTACGAGCAGTACTTC.

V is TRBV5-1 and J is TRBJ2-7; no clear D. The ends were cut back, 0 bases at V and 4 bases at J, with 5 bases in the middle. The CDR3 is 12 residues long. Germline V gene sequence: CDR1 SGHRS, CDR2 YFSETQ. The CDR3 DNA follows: TGCGCCAGCAGCTTGGGTCTTTACGAGCAGTACTTC. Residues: CASSLGLYEQYF.

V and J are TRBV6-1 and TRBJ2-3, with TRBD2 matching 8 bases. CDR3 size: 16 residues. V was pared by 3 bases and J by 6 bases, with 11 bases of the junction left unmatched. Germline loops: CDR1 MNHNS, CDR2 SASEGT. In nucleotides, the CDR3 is TGTGCCAGCAGTGATAAGCGGGGGCCAACCGGGGATACGCAGTATTTT. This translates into CASSDKRGPTGDTQYF.

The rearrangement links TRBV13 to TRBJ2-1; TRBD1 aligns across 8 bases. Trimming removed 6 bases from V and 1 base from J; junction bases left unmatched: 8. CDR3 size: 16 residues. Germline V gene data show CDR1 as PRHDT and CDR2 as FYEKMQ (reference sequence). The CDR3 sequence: CASSSRQGKSYNEQFF. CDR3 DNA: TGTGCCAGCAGTTCGAGACAGGGGAAATCCTACAATGAGCAGTTCTTC.

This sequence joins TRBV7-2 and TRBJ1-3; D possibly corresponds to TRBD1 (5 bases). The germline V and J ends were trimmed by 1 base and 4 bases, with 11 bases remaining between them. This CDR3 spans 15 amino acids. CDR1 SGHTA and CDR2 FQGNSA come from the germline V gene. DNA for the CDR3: TGTGCCAGCAGCTTAGGGGGCGCAGCAGGAAACACCATATATTTT. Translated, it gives CASSLGGAAGNTIYF.

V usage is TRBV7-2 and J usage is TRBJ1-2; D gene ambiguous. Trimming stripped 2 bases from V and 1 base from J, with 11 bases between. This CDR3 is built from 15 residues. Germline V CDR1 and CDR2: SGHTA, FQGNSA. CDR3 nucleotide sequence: TGTGCCAGCAGCTTAAATTGGGGAGATAACTATGGCTACACCTTC. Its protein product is CASSLNWGDNYGYTF.